This is a list of T cell receptor beta chains from one sample in a study of control samples from healthy donors and cancer patients. Measured with immunoSEQ multiplex PCR; TCRdb has only the in-frame clones, and not every one. The sample includes 130,000 or so clones, 80% to 95% of them seen just once. The specimen was blood. These receptors were obtained from a man younger than 30 in good health. Each CDR3 is given with its conserved first and last residue. The order of the fields is J gene, D gene, V gene, CDR3 protein, CDR3 DNA. D genes are given only for firm matches.

TRBJ1-2 TRBD1 TRBV4-1 CASSPRRLWDRVNYGYTF TGCGCCAGCAGCCCTAGAAGATTATGGGACAGGGTAAACTATGGCTACACCTTC
TRBJ1-1 TRBD1 TRBV2 CASSDPGQATLEAFF TGTGCCAGCAGTGATCCGGGACAGGCGACCCTTGAAGCTTTCTTT
TRBJ1-1 . TRBV30 CAWSRNLNTEAFF TGTGCCTGGAGTAGGAACCTTAACACTGAAGCTTTCTTT
TRBJ2-7 . TRBV6-2/TRBV6-3 CASNPASSYEQYF TGTGCCAGCAACCCGGCCAGCTCCTACGAGCAGTACTTC
TRBJ2-1 TRBD1 TRBV5-1 CASSLGPGQGYNEQFF TGCGCCAGCAGCTTGGGTCCGGGACAGGGGTACAATGAGCAGTTCTTC
TRBJ1-6 TRBD1 TRBV5-6 CASRRNRDSDYNSPLHF TGTGCCAGCAGGCGGAACCGGGACAGCGACTATAATTCACCCCTCCACTTT
TRBJ2-3 . TRBV7-3 CASSLDRATDTQYF TGTGCCAGCAGCCTGGATAGGGCCACAGATACGCAGTATTTT
TRBJ1-5 TRBD1 TRBV6-4 CASSCHSLDRDSNQPQHF TGTGCCAGCAGTTGTCATTCCTTGGACAGGGATAGCAATCAGCCCCAGCATTTT
TRBJ1-2 . TRBV4-1 CASSQEGSTRYGYTF TGCGCCAGCAGCCAAGAGGGGAGTACCCGCTATGGCTACACCTTC
TRBJ2-3 . TRBV3-1/TRBV3-2 CASSPFLVSHHTQYF TGTGCCAGCAGCCCATTCCTAGTGTCGCATCATACGCAGTATTTT
TRBJ1-2 TRBD1 TRBV9 CASSTPGQEIYGYTF TGTGCCAGCAGCACTCCGGGACAGGAAATATATGGCTACACCTTC
TRBJ2-7 . TRBV27 CASRRRVFDEQYF TGTGCCAGCAGACGGCGGGTTTTCGACGAGCAGTACTTC
TRBJ2-6 . TRBV19 CASSIGGHRRPGANVLTF TGTGCCAGTAGTATCGGGGGACATCGGAGGCCTGGGGCCAACGTCCTGACTTTC
TRBJ2-5 . TRBV18 CASSPPTHGETQYF TGTGCCAGCTCACCACCGACGCACGGAGAGACCCAGTACTTC
TRBJ2-1 TRBD2 TRBV29-1 CSVEGRGGWEQFF TGCAGCGTTGAAGGGCGGGGGGGATGGGAGCAGTTCTTC
TRBJ1-1 . TRBV28 CASSPRWGPEAFF TGTGCCAGCAGCCCTCGCTGGGGTCCTGAAGCTTTCTTT
TRBJ2-4 . TRBV6-6 CASSYSPGAENIQYF TGTGCCAGCAGTTACTCTCCCGGGGCTGAAAACATTCAGTACTTC